Each of the 11 T cell receptor beta chains below was sequenced from the same sample in a study of T-cell reconstitution after alpha-beta-depleted transplantation in children. Preparing the TCRbeta library involved the use of unique molecular identifiers. Each CDR3 protein is one row after TCRdb ran MiXCR on the PCR reads. The data contain about 260,000 distinct CDR3 sequences, 6.5% to 9% of them singletons. This sample comprised PBMCs, mostly from graft donor cells, obtained 180 days after TCRalphabeta/CD19-depleted stem cell transplant. These receptors all stem from a male patient younger than 18 who had a stem cell transplant for acute lymphoblastic leukemia, so the T cells may come from the graft donor.

This clonotype was detected ten times or more. This rearrangement joins TRBV5-5 to TRBJ2-7; D is unresolved. The germline V and J ends were trimmed by 2 bases and 5 bases, with 5 bases remaining between them. Germline-derived CDR1 and CDR2 are SGHKS and YYEKEE (reference sequence). CDR3 length equals 11 residues. The chain's CDR3 is CASSLQNEQYF. CDR3 DNA: TGTGCCAGCAGCTTACAAAACGAGCAGTACTTC.

With regard to this clonotype: This may come from a read error, since a much larger clone is one base off. This chain uses TRBV3-1 with TRBJ2-7; TRBD1 agrees at 8 bases. This CDR3 contains 14 residues. Trimming cost V 6 bases and J 1 base; bases outside gene matches: 5. The germline V gene encodes CDR1 LGHDT and CDR2 YNNKEL (reference sequence). The CDR3 region is CASRTGQASYEQYF. CDR3 bases: TGTGCCAGCAGAACGGGACAGGCGTCCTACGAGCAGTACTTC.

This clonotype has ten or more counts. The chain uses TRBV9 and TRBJ2-4; D is unresolved. This CDR3 contains 15 residues. The germline V and J ends were trimmed by 4 bases and 0 bases, with 11 bases remaining between them. From germline, CDR1 is SGDLS and CDR2 YYNGEE. CDR3 DNA sequence: TGTGCCAGCAGCCCCTTCTTCGAAGCCAAAAACATTCAGTACTTC. Translated, it gives CASSPFFEAKNIQYF.

This clonotype was detected many times. This chain uses TRBV7-6 with TRBJ2-7; TRBD2 matches at 16 bases. Trimming took 5 bases from V and 7 from J; bases not matched to a gene: 14. Germline CDR1 is SGHVS and CDR2 is FNYEAQ. CDR3 size: 18 residues. The CDR3 bases are TGTGCCAGCAGCCCCCGCCCGGCCGGGACTAGCGGGAGGGGGGAGCAGTACTTC. Its translation: CASSPRPAGTSGRGEQYF.

This clonotype occurred many times. The chain links TRBV20-1 to TRBJ1-5, with 7 nucleotides matching TRBD1. From germline, CDR1 is DFQATT and CDR2 SNEGSKA (reference sequence). Trimming cost V 0 bases and J 0 bases; bases outside gene matches: 11. The CDR3 is 18 amino acids. CDR3 sequence reads: CSARDDPGGYYSNQPQHF. CDR3 nucleotides: TGCAGTGCTAGAGATGACCCAGGGGGTTATTATAGCAATCAGCCCCAGCATTTT.

Many counts were recorded for this clonotype. The rearrangement joins TRBV24-1 to TRBJ2-2, with 7 bases aligning to TRBD2. The germline gives CDR1 KGHDR, CDR2 SFDVKD. The CDR3 runs 15 residues. J gave up 5 bases and V 4 bases, and 6 bases lay outside the gene matches. The CDR3 nucleotides read TGTGCCACCAGTGAAGGCGGGAGTGGAACCGGGGAGCTGTTTTTT. The encoded protein is CATSEGGSGTGELFF.

The chain joins TRBV20-1 to TRBJ2-5; 10 nucleotides line up with TRBD2. The CDR3 spans 17 residues. Germline lookup yields CDR1 DFQATT and CDR2 SNEGSKA (reference sequence). After removal of 7 bases from V and 1 base from J, the junction contained 15 bases not matched to a gene. The CDR3 loop is CSVRRLLAGTLQETQYF. In DNA, the CDR3 is TGCAGTGTCAGACGACTACTAGCGGGAACCCTCCAAGAGACCCAGTACTTC.

This clonotype was counted ten times or more. The chain uses TRBV15 and TRBJ2-7; maybe TRBD1 (5 bases). V lost 0 bases to trimming and J lost 3 bases, with 9 bases between them. This CDR3 region has 14 residues. Germline CDR1 LNHNV, CDR2 YYDKDF (reference sequence). CDR3 residues: CATSREGQGYEQYF. The CDR3, as DNA: TGTGCCACCAGCAGAGAAGGGCAGGGCTACGAGCAGTACTTC.

The rearrangement links TRBV6-5 to TRBJ2-7; 11 bases map to TRBD2. CDR3 size: 17 residues. V lost 0 bases and J lost 1; bases outside the gene matches: 5. CDR1 and CDR2 (germline): MNHEY, SVGAGI. CDR3 sequence reads: CASSYSIAGGTSYEQYF. The CDR3 region has the DNA TGTGCCAGCAGTTACTCGATAGCGGGGGGGACATCCTACGAGCAGTACTTC.

This clonotype was observed a handful of times. J is TRBJ2-3 and V is TRBV12-3 or TRBV12-4, with 11 bases fitting TRBD2. With 6 bases clipped from V and 6 bases from J, the junction kept 14 bases outside the gene matches. CDR3 length: 17 amino acids. This CDR3 is CASSYGTGTSGRDTQYF. The CDR3 DNA is TGTGCCAGCAGCTACGGAACCGGGACTAGCGGCCGCGATACGCAGTATTTT.

This clonotype was observed a handful of times. The V gene is TRBV2, the J gene TRBJ2-1, with D possibly TRBD1 on 5 matching bases. This CDR3 is built from 14 residues. In germline, CDR1 is SNHLY, CDR2 FYNNEI. Trimming pared 7 bases from V and 8 bases from J, leaving 18 bases between. The CDR3 nucleotides are TGTGCCAGCAAAAAACAGGCCAAGACAGATGAGCAGTTCTTC. Protein sequence: CASKKQAKTDEQFF.